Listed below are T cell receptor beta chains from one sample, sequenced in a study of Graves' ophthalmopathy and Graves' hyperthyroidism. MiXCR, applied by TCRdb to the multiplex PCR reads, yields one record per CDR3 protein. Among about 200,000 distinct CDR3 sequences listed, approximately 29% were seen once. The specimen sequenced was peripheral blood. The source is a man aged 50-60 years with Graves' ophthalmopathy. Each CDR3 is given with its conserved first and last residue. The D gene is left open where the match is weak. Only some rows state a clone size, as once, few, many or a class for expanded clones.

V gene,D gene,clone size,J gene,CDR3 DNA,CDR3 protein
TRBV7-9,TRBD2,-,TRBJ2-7,TGTGCCAGCAGCGGACTAGCTTTAGAGGGTTACGAGCAGTACTTC,CASSGLALEGYEQYF
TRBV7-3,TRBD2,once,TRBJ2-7,TGTGCCAGCAGCTTAATGGCTAGCGGGGTAGCCTACGAGCAGTACTTC,CASSLMASGVAYEQYF
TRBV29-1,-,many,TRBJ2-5,TGCAGCGTTGACGTGGGGGGGCTCTACCAAGAGACCCAGTACTTC,CSVDVGGLYQETQYF
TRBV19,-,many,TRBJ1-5,TGTGCCAGTAGTACAACCCGTCTTCGGACAGACAATCAGCCCCAGCATTTT,CASSTTRLRTDNQPQHF
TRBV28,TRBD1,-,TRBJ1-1,TGTGCCAGCAGTTTTTTCCGGACAGGGGGGCGAAGTGAAGCTTTCTTT,CASSFFRTGGRSEAFF
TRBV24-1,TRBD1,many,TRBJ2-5,TGTGCCACCAGTGGCGTGGGACAGGTGTGGGAGACCCAGTACTTC,CATSGVGQVWETQYF
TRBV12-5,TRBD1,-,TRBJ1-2,TGTGCTAGTGGTTTGTACGCGGGGGACAGGACAAGGGACCACACCTTC,CASGLYAGDRTRDHTF
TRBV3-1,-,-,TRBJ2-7,TGTGCCAGCACCCCGACCGTGGGGAGCTACGAGCAGTACTTC,CASTPTVGSYEQYF
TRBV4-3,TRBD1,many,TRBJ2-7,TGCGCCAGCAGCCAGGATCACCGACCGGGACAGGCCTACGAGCAGTACTTC,CASSQDHRPGQAYEQYF
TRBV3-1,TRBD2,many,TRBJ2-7,TGTGCCAGCACCTACGGGACTAGCGGGAGTTACGAGCAGTACTTC,CASTYGTSGSYEQYF
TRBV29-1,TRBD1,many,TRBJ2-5,TGCAGCGTTGAGTCGGGACAGGGGGCAGGGGAGACCCAGTACTTC,CSVESGQGAGETQYF
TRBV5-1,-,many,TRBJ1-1,TGCGCCAGCAACGATGTCCGGGGGAGCACTGAAGCTTTCTTT,CASNDVRGSTEAFF
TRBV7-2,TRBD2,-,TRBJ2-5,TGTGCCAGCAGCGGGGGGGTTGAGACCCAGTACTTC,CASSGGVETQYF
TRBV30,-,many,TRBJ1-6,TGTGCCTGGAGACCGGGCAGCCTGAATTCACCCCTCCACTTT,CAWRPGSLNSPLHF